This T cell receptor beta chain was sequenced for a study of cytomegalovirus exposure and HLA in healthy donors. PCR used 60 Vbeta primers and 13 Jbeta primers. TCRdb's table, derived via immunoSEQ multiplex PCR, lists solely in-frame clones and lacks some. This sample carries roughly 110,000 clones, 75% of them seen once, and the ten largest clones take 2.5% to 3%. The table lists this clone with a few counts. The same CDR3 is also encoded by other DNA sequences in this sample. Trimming cost V 5 bases and J 0 bases, with 7 bases left between them. The CDR3 consists of 13 residues. CDR1 is SGHTA, CDR2 FQGTGA, per germline.

The source is a male donor in good health and CMV-seropositive. V gene TRBV7-3 combines with J gene TRBJ1-1; D gene ambiguous. The sample consisted of PBMCs. The CDR3 DNA reads as TGTGCCAGCAGCCCTTACTTGAACACTGAAGCTTTCTTT. Protein: CASSPYLNTEAFF.